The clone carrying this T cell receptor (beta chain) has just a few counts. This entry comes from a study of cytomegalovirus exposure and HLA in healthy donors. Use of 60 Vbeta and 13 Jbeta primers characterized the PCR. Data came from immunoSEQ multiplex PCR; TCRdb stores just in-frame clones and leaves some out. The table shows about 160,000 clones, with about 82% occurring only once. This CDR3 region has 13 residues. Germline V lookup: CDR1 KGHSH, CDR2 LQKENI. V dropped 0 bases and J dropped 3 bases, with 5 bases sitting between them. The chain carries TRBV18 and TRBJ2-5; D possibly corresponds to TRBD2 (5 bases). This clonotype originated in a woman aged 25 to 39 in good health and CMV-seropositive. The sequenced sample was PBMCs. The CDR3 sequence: CASSPPGEETQYF. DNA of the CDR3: TGTGCCAGCTCACCACCGGGAGAAGAGACCCAGTACTTC.